Below are 21 T cell receptor beta chains sequenced from a single sample in a study of blood T cell repertoires in COVID-19. The table came from immunoSEQ multiplex PCR; TCRdb's copy has only in-frame clones and leaves some out. The sample has more than 400,000 clones, approximately 85% seen once. Sequencing input: peripheral blood. The receptors were sampled from a human donor in a cohort sampled during active COVID-19.

The V call is TRBV5-4, the J call TRBJ2-1, with 12 nucleotides matching TRBD2. There are 18 residues in the CDR3. J was trimmed by 4 bases and V by 3 bases; bases with no gene match: 11. Germline CDR1 and CDR2: SGHNT and YYREEE (reference sequence). The CDR3 DNA reads TGTGCCAGCAGCTCAGCTAGCGGGAGGGTTTCGGTGTACAATGAGCAGTTCTTC. Translating it yields CASSSASGRVSVYNEQFF.

The rearrangement uses TRBV27 and TRBJ2-7; 9 bases are shared with TRBD1. Trimming cost V 6 bases and J 3 bases; bases outside gene matches: 12. CDR1 MNHEY and CDR2 SMNVEV come from the germline V gene (reference sequence). The CDR3 runs 16 residues. The CDR3 DNA sequence: TGTGCCAGCAGCTCACACCGGGGACAGGGAGGCTACGAGCAGTACTTC. Protein sequence: CASSSHRGQGGYEQYF.

This sequence joins TRBV5-1 and TRBJ1-1, with unresolved D. V dropped 0 bases and J dropped 6 bases, with 12 bases sitting between them. Germline V CDR1 and CDR2: SGHRS, YFSETQ. CDR3 size: 14 residues. The CDR3 DNA follows: TGCGCCAGCAGCTTGGCGAGTAGCGTCCCTGAAGCTTTCTTT. Translation: CASSLASSVPEAFF. The full variable domain, with the rest looked up from reference TRBV5-1 and TRBJ1-1, is KAGVTQTPRYLIKTRGQQVTLSCSPISGHRSVSWYQQTPGQGLQFLFEYFSETQRNKGNFPGRFSGRQFSNSRSEMNVSTLELGDSALYLCASSLASSVPEAFFGQGTRLTVV.

This chain links TRBV2 with TRBJ1-2; D is possibly TRBD1 (6 bases). This CDR3 spans 13 amino acids. In germline, CDR1 is SNHLY, CDR2 FYNNEI. The ends were cut back, 8 bases at V and 7 bases at J, with 17 bases in the middle. This chain's CDR3 is CASLGRGISGYTF. CDR3 nucleotide sequence: TGTGCCAGCCTCGGGAGGGGGATCAGTGGCTACACCTTC.

The chain carries TRBV7-6 and TRBJ2-7; 7 nucleotides agree with TRBD1. Per germline, CDR1 SGHVS and CDR2 FNYEAQ. The CDR3 is 15 amino acids. The trim removed 0 bases at V and 2 bases at J, leaving 4 bases unmatched. The CDR3 coding sequence is TGTGCCAGCAGCTTAGCAGGTCAGGGGGCCTACGAGCAGTACTTC. Translation gives CASSLAGQGAYEQYF.

CDR3 sequence: CASSLVGLAAGAGELFF. Written as DNA, the CDR3 is TGTGCCAGCAGTTTAGTCGGACTAGCGGCGGGCGCCGGGGAGCTGTTTTTT. The chain recombines TRBV27 with TRBJ2-2; 10 bases match TRBD2. This CDR3 spans 17 amino acids. With 2 bases clipped from V and 6 bases from J, the junction kept 9 bases outside the gene matches. The germline gives CDR1 MNHEY, CDR2 SMNVEV (reference sequence).

The CDR3 region has the DNA TGTGCCAGCTCACCACAAACCGGACAGGGGACGGACACTGAAGCTTTCTTT. As protein: CASSPQTGQGTDTEAFF. The chain has TRBV18 and TRBJ1-1, with 9 bases identical to TRBD1. CDR3 length: 17 residues. Germline CDR1 reads KGHSH; CDR2 reads LQKENI. J lost 3 bases, V lost 1 base, and 9 bases had no gene match.

This chain joins TRBV29-1 and TRBJ2-3; possible D gene TRBD1, 5 bases. CDR3 length equals 13 residues. V was pared by 4 bases and J by 4 bases, with 12 bases between. Germline V gene sequence: CDR1 SQVTM, CDR2 ANQGSEA. As DNA, the CDR3 is TGCAGCGTTGGGCAGGGCAGGGCAGATACGCAGTATTTT. As protein: CSVGQGRADTQYF.

The V gene is TRBV12-3 or TRBV12-4, the J gene TRBJ1-2; D remains unclear. V was cut by 6 bases and J by 0 bases, with 8 bases left in between. There are 13 residues in the CDR3. CDR3 sequence: CASREGSNYGYTF. CDR3 bases: TGTGCCAGCAGGGAGGGTTCTAACTATGGCTACACCTTC.

V and J are TRBV9 and TRBJ2-3; tentative D call: TRBD2 (6 bases). Germline V gives CDR1 SGDLS, CDR2 YYNGEE. The V end lost 3 bases, the J end lost 6 bases, and 11 bases lay between the germline ends. The CDR3 sequence is 13 residues long. In nucleotides, the CDR3 is TGTGCCAGCAGCGCGGAGGGGCGGGATACGCAGTATTTT. Amino acid sequence: CASSAEGRDTQYF.

The V gene is TRBV30, the J gene TRBJ1-5, with a possible D match to TRBD1 (5 bases). The germline V gene has CDR1 GTSNPN and CDR2 SVGIG (reference sequence). CDR3 length: 13 residues. Trimming cost V 4 bases and J 2 bases, with 9 bases left between them. CDR3 amino acids: CAWTGGGNQPQHF. As DNA, the CDR3 is TGTGCCTGGACGGGGGGAGGCAATCAGCCCCAGCATTTT.

The chain has TRBV6-5 and TRBJ2-5; the D gene is possibly TRBD1 (5 bases). The V gene's germline CDR1 is MNHEY and CDR2 SVGAGI. V shed 8 bases and J shed 0 bases, with 10 bases lying between them. The CDR3 is 13 residues long. The CDR3 spells CASDQGHQETQYF. The CDR3 DNA reads TGTGCCAGCGACCAGGGTCACCAAGAGACCCAGTACTTC.

The chain couples TRBV4-3 to TRBJ1-2, with D unresolved. The germline V and J ends were trimmed by 0 bases and 2 bases, with 10 bases remaining between them. CDR3 length: 15 residues. Germline values: CDR1 LGHNA, CDR2 YSLEER. The CDR3 DNA sequence: TGCGCCAGCAGCCAAGACAGTACGGGAAACTATGGCTACACCTTC. Translated: CASSQDSTGNYGYTF.

The J gene is TRBJ2-7, the V gene TRBV19, with D maybe TRBD1 (5 bases). The germline V and J ends were trimmed by 6 bases and 2 bases, with 11 bases remaining between them. From germline, CDR1 is LNHDA and CDR2 SQIVND (reference sequence). The CDR3 consists of 13 residues. The CDR3: CASSPRDTYEQYF. In nucleotides, the CDR3 is TGTGCCAGTAGCCCCAGGGATACCTACGAGCAGTACTTC.

This chain joins TRBV7-3 and TRBJ2-5; 7 nucleotides match TRBD1. Unmatched junction bases numbered 7, after V lost 5 bases and J lost 4 bases. The CDR3 runs to 14 residues. Germline CDR1 and CDR2: SGHTA and FQGTGA. The CDR3 DNA reads TGTGCCAGCAGCCGATCCGCAGGGGGAGAGACCCAGTACTTC. Protein: CASSRSAGGETQYF.

The V call is TRBV7-2, the J call TRBJ2-7; 11 positions agree with TRBD2. Per the germline V gene, CDR1 is SGHTA and CDR2 is FQGNSA. CDR3 size: 15 residues. After removal of 3 bases from V and 0 bases from J, the junction contained 1 base not matched to a gene. CDR3 DNA sequence: TGTGCCAGCAGCTTTCTAGCGGGAGGCTCCTACGAGCAGTACTTC. This gives the protein CASSFLAGGSYEQYF.

Notes on this clone: At one of its ends the junction is not consistent with the germline gene, which may arise from a read error. V gene TRBV6-1 combines with J gene TRBJ1-4; D gene uncertain. CDR3 length: 16 residues. The germline gives CDR1 MNHNS, CDR2 SASEGT. In DNA, the CDR3 is TGTGCCAGCTGTGAACGGGGAGGGTTTCCTTTCGGAAAACTGTTTTTT. Protein sequence: CASCERGGFPFGKLFF.

This chain uses TRBV11-3 with TRBJ2-1; 12 bases match TRBD2. Per germline, CDR1 SGHNT and CDR2 YENEEA. The trim removed 5 bases at V and 9 bases at J, leaving 8 bases unmatched. The CDR3 extends over 15 amino acids. CDR3 in amino acids: CASSPLAGGPREQFF. The CDR3 region has the DNA TGTGCCAGCAGCCCCCTAGCGGGAGGGCCTCGTGAGCAGTTCTTC.

The CDR3 protein is CAGGGQLNTEAFF. CDR3 nucleotide sequence: TGTGCCGGGGGGGGACAGCTGAACACTGAAGCTTTCTTT. The V call is TRBV30, the J call TRBJ1-1, with 7 nucleotides matching TRBD1. This CDR3 has 13 residues. J was trimmed by 0 bases and V by 8 bases; bases with no gene match: 6. Germline CDR1 and CDR2: GTSNPN and SVGIG (reference sequence).

The V call is TRBV6-5, the J call TRBJ2-1; 7 bases are a match to TRBD2. CDR1 and CDR2 (germline): MNHEY, SVGAGI. The CDR3 extends over 13 amino acids. V gave up 6 bases and J gave up 9 bases; unmatched junction bases: 8. The CDR3 nucleotides read TGTGCCAGCAGATATAGCGGGTCCTTTGAGCAGTTCTTC. Translated: CASRYSGSFEQFF.

The chain has TRBV30 and TRBJ2-5, with TRBD2 identical over 8 bases. Germline-derived CDR1 and CDR2 are GTSNPN and SVGIG (reference sequence). Trimming took 5 bases from V and 0 from J; bases not matched to a gene: 8. This CDR3 region has 15 residues. In nucleotides, the CDR3 is TGTGCCTGGGGGTTTAGCGGGACGTACCAAGAGACCCAGTACTTC. Its protein product is CAWGFSGTYQETQYF.